Below, 3 T cell receptor beta chains from the same sample are listed, as sequenced in a study of blood T cell repertoires in COVID-19. Assay used: immunoSEQ multiplex PCR; TCRdb lists only in-frame clones, some missing. The sample carries tens of thousands of clones, under 85% recorded once. What was sequenced was peripheral blood. Receptor source: a woman of 80 years or more with acute or convalescent COVID-19.

V gene TRBV28 combines with J gene TRBJ2-3, with 7 nucleotides matching TRBD2. There are 15 residues in the CDR3. In germline, CDR1 is MDHEN, CDR2 SYDVKM. The junction had 7 bases not matched to a gene; V was cut back by 1 base and J by 6 bases. CDR3 sequence reads: CASSLLRTSGDTQYF. The DNA for the CDR3 is TGTGCCAGCAGTTTATTGAGGACTAGTGGCGATACGCAGTATTTT.

This rearrangement joins TRBV6-5 to TRBJ2-3; D possibly corresponds to TRBD2 (6 bases). CDR3 size: 14 residues. In germline, CDR1 is MNHEY, CDR2 SVGAGI. V lost 6 bases and J lost 6, with 16 bases in between. Here the CDR3 DNA reads TGTGCCAGCAGCCCCCGTGGGGGGTCGGATACGCAGTATTTT. Its protein is CASSPRGGSDTQYF.

The chain links TRBV7-9 to TRBJ1-1, with 8 positions matching TRBD1. CDR1 SEHNR and CDR2 FQNEAQ come from the germline V gene (reference sequence). This CDR3 is 15 amino acids long. J gave up 2 bases and V 3 bases, and 5 bases lay outside the gene matches. CDR3 bases: TGTGCCAGCAGCTTGGGACAGGCTTTCAACACTGAAGCTTTCTTT. This codes for CASSLGQAFNTEAFF.